The present TCR beta chain was sequenced within a study of shared clonotypes between healthy human individuals. The investigators split CD4+ cells into a CD45RA+ naive subset and a CD45RA-negative memory subset. This CDR3 region has 17 residues. Germline CDR1 is SGHRS and CDR2 is YFSETQ. The V and J ends lost 7 bases and 1 base, in that order; junction bases with no gene match: 9. This table comes from immunoSEQ multiplex PCR, and its TCRdb copy is limited to in-frame clones, with some not included. The sample includes fewer than 1.4 million clones, around three quarters seen only once; the top ten take roughly 0.57%.

The sequenced material came from memory CD4+ T cells from PBMCs. Subset given: CD45RA-negative fraction. The origin of this receptor is a man aged 18 to 35 in good health. Some clones in this sample may be carry-over from other donors' samples. V gene TRBV5-1 combines with J gene TRBJ2-5, with 14 bases aligning to TRBD2. In nucleotides, the CDR3 is TGCGCCAGCTCTATGCCGGGGACTAGCGGGAGCCAAGAGACCCAGTACTTC. Translated, it gives CASSMPGTSGSQETQYF.